This T cell receptor beta chain was found in a study of early T cells in non-severe SARS-CoV-2 infection. As for the study in general: Sequenced material consisted of bulk RNA (from unsorted whole blood), and chains were unpaired.

Germline CDR1 reads MDHEN; CDR2 reads SYDVKM. The V segment lost 2 bases and the J segment 1 base; nucleotides outside the gene matches: 14. CDR3 length: 19 amino acids. Researchers tagged individual cDNA molecules with unique molecular identifiers. A single record per CDR3 protein comes from TCRdb applying MiXCR to the 5' RACE reads. Of some 81,000 distinct CDR3 sequences listed, around 8.7% are singletons. This clonotype appeared many times. This sequence was found in an adult who was a healthcare worker with PCR-confirmed SARS-CoV-2 infection or an uninfected control (not recorded which). Sequencing was done on a sample of whole blood. The V call is TRBV28, the J call TRBJ2-7; 10 bases fit TRBD2. The CDR3 here is CASSLPPSSGGSRSYEQYF. The CDR3 coding sequence is TGTGCCAGCAGTTTACCCCCCTCTAGCGGGGGCTCCCGGTCCTACGAGCAGTACTTC.